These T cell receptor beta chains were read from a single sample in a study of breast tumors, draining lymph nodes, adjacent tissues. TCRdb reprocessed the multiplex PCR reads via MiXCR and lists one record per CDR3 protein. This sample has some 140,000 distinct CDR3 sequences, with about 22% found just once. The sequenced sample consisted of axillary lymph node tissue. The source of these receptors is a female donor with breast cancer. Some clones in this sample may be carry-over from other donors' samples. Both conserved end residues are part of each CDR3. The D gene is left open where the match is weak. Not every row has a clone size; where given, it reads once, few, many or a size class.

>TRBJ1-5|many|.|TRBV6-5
CASSVSQNQPQHF
TGTGCCAGCAGTGTTTCACAGAATCAGCCCCAGCATTTT
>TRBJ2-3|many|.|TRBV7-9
CASSLVRDTQYF
TGTGCCAGCAGCTTAGTCCGGGATACGCAGTATTTT
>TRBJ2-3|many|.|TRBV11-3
CASSLGQIVATDTQYF
TGTGCCAGCAGCTTAGGTCAGATCGTGGCCACAGATACGCAGTATTTT
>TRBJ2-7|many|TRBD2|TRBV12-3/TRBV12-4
CASSQGTSGKPYEQYF
TGTGCCAGCAGCCAAGGGACTAGCGGGAAACCCTACGAGCAGTACTTC
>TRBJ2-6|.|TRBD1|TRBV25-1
CASSGDSQSSGANVLAF
TGTGCCAGCAGTGGGGACAGTCAAAGCTCTGGGGCCAACGTCCTGGCTTTC
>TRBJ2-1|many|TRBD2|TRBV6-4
CASSEEAGAVEQFF
TGTGCCAGCAGTGAAGAGGCGGGAGCGGTTGAGCAGTTCTTC
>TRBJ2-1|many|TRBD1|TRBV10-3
CAISEYRTGAGEQFF
TGTGCCATCAGTGAGTATAGGACAGGGGCCGGTGAGCAGTTCTTC
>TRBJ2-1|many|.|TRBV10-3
CAIRDFNGGEQFF
TGTGCCATCAGGGACTTTAACGGTGGTGAGCAGTTCTTC
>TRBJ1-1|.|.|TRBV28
CASRQGMNTEAFF
TGTGCCAGCAGACAGGGTATGAACACTGAAGCTTTCTTT
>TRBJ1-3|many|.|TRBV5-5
CASSTNPGNTIYF
TGTGCCAGCAGCACGAACCCTGGAAACACCATATATTTT
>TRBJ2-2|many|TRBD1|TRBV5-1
CASSLPGGDTGELFF
TGCGCCAGCAGCTTGCCAGGGGGTGACACCGGGGAGCTGTTTTTT
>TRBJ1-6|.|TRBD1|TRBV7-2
CASSSQGAGDSPLHF
TGTGCCAGCAGTTCACAGGGGGCTGGGGATTCACCCCTCCACTTT
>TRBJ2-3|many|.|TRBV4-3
CASSHADGGDTQYF
TGCGCCAGCAGCCACGCGGATGGGGGAGATACGCAGTATTTT
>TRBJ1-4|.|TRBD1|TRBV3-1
CASSQGDRAREKLFF
TGTGCCAGCAGCCAAGGGGACAGGGCGAGGGAAAAACTGTTTTTT
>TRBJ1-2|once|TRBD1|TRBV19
CASRQGAGYTF
TGTGCCAGCAGACAGGGAGCTGGCTACACCTTC
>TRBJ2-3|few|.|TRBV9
CASSRQSTTDTQYF
TGTGCCAGCAGCAGACAGTCCACCACAGATACGCAGTATTTT
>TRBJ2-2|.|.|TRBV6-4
CASSRHAAGSNTGELFF
TGTGCCAGCAGTCGCCATGCGGCAGGGTCGAACACCGGGGAGCTGTTTTTT
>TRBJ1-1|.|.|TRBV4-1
CASRRLGVDTEAFF
TGCGCCAGCAGAAGGCTAGGGGTGGACACTGAAGCTTTCTTT
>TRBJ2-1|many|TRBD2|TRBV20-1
CSARDVAGGVSYEQFF
TGCAGTGCTAGAGACGTAGCGGGAGGTGTAAGCTATGAGCAGTTCTTC
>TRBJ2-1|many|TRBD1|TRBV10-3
CAIRGQGTAWNEQFF
TGTGCCATCAGGGGACAGGGCACAGCGTGGAATGAGCAGTTCTTC
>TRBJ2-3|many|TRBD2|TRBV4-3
CASSQEASGFTDTQYF
TGCGCCAGCAGCCAAGAGGCTAGCGGCTTCACAGATACGCAGTATTTT
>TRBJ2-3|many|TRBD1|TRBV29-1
CSVPSGTGGVTDTQYF
TGCAGCGTACCCTCCGGGACAGGGGGAGTGACAGATACGCAGTATTTT
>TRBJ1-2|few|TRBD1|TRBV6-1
CASSVRDRGDYGYTF
TGTGCCAGCAGTGTCCGGGACAGGGGGGACTATGGCTACACCTTC
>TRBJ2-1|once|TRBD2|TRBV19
CASSSTSERAGEQFF
TGTGCCAGTAGTAGTACTAGCGAGAGGGCCGGGGAGCAGTTCTTC
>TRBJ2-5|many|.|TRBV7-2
CASSASGETQYF
TGTGCCAGCAGCGCCTCCGGCGAGACCCAGTACTTC
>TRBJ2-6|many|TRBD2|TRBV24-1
CATSGSSGSRSGANVLTF
TGTGCCACCAGTGGGTCTAGCGGGAGTCGGTCTGGGGCCAACGTCCTGACTTTC
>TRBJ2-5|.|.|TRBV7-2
CASGLYRTNGYQATQYF
TGTGCCAGCGGCTTATACCGGACTAACGGGTACCAAGCGACCCAGTACTTC
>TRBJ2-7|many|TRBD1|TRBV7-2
CASSPTGVSYEQYF
TGTGCCAGCAGCCCGACAGGGGTTTCCTACGAGCAGTACTTC
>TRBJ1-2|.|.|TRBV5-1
CASSLGGLYGYAF
TGCGCCAGCAGCTTGGGGGGACTGTATGGCTACGCCTTC
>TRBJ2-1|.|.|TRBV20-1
CSARVTPGVGNEQFF
TGCAGTGCTAGAGTCACGCCGGGAGTAGGAAATGAGCAGTTCTTC
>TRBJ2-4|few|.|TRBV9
CASSVGGGAKNIQYF
TGTGCCAGCAGCGTAGGGGGAGGAGCCAAAAACATTCAGTACTTC
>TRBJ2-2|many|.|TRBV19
CASSIRQTNTGELFF
TGTGCCAGTAGTATAAGGCAGACAAACACCGGGGAGCTGTTTTTT
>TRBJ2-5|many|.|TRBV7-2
CASSLGSGPPTQYF
TGTGCCAGCAGCTTGGGGTCCGGTCCCCCGACGCAGTACTTC
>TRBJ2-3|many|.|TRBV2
CASSELSGTDTQYF
TGTGCCAGCAGTGAACTATCAGGCACAGATACGCAGTATTTT
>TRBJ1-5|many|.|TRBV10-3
CAISAVDSNQPQHF
TGTGCCATCAGTGCGGTGGATAGCAATCAGCCCCAGCATTTT
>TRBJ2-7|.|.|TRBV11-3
CASRDGDYEQYF
TGTGCCAGCAGGGACGGGGACTACGAGCAGTACTTC
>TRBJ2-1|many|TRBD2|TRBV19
CASSILLPGLDYNEQFF
TGTGCCAGTAGTATCTTGTTACCGGGACTAGATTACAATGAGCAGTTCTTC
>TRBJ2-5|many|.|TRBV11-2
CASSLVLGSQETQYF
TGTGCCAGCAGCTTAGTATTAGGGAGCCAAGAGACCCAGTACTTC
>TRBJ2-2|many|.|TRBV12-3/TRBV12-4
CASSVRGSTGELFF
TGTGCCAGCAGCGTACGTGGTTCCACCGGGGAGCTGTTTTTT
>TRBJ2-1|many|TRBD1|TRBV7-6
CASSLTGSSYNEQFF
TGTGCCAGCAGCCTGACAGGGTCCTCCTACAATGAGCAGTTCTTC
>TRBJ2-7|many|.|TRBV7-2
CASSLERAYEQYF
TGTGCCAGCAGCTTAGAACGAGCCTACGAGCAGTACTTC
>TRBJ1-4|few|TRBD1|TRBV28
CASSSGQRGEKLFF
TGTGCCAGCAGTTCGGGACAGAGGGGGGAAAAACTGTTTTTT